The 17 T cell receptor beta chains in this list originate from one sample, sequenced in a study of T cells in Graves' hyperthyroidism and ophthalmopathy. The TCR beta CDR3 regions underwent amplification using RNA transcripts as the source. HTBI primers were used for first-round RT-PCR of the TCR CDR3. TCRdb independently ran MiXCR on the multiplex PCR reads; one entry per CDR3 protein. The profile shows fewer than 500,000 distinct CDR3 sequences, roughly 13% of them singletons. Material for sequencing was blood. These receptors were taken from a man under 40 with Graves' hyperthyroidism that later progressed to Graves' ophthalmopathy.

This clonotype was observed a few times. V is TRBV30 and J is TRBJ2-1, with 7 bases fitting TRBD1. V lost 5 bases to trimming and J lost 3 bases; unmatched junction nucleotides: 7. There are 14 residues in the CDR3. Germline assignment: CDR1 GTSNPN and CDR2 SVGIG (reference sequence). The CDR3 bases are TGTGCCTGGGCCGACAGGGTTAACTACAATGAGCAGTTCTTC. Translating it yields CAWADRVNYNEQFF.

CDR3 sequence reads: CASSLTLHGGNSPLHF. The DNA of the CDR3 is TGTGCCAGCAGCTTAACGCTACACGGTGGGAATTCACCCCTCCACTTT. V gene TRBV7-8 combines with J gene TRBJ1-6; the D is unclear. Trimming took 2 bases from V and 7 from J, leaving 15 bases between them. This CDR3 contains 16 residues. Per germline, CDR1 SGHVS and CDR2 FQNEAQ.

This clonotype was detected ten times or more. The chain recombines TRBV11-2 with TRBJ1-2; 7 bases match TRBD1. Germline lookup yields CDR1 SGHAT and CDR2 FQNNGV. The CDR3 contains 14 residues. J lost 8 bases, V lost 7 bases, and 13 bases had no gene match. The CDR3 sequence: CASTSRAGGAGYTF. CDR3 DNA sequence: TGTGCCAGCACCAGCCGGGCAGGGGGAGCCGGCTACACCTTC.

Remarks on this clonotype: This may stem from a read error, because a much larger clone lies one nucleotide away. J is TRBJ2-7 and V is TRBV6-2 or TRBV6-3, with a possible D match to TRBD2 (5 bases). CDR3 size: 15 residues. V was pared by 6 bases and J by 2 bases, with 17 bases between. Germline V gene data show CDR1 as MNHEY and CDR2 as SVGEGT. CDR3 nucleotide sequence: TGTGCCAGCAGCGCCTCCGGGATGGCACCCTACGAGCAGTACTTC. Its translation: CASSASGMAPYEQYF.

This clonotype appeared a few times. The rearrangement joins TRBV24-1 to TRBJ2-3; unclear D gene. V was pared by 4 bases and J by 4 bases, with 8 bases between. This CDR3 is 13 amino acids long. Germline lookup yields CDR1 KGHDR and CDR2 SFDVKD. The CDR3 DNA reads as TGTGCCACCAGTGAGGGATTTTCAGATACGCAGTATTTT. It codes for CATSEGFSDTQYF.

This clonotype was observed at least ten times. CDR3 sequence reads: CASILSGGEGGYTF. The CDR3 coding sequence is TGTGCCAGCATCCTTAGCGGGGGTGAGGGTGGCTACACCTTC. The chain links TRBV28 to TRBJ1-2; tentatively, D is TRBD1 (5 bases). Germline lookup yields CDR1 MDHEN and CDR2 SYDVKM. The CDR3 runs to 14 residues. Trimming removed 7 bases from V and 7 bases from J, with 19 bases in between.

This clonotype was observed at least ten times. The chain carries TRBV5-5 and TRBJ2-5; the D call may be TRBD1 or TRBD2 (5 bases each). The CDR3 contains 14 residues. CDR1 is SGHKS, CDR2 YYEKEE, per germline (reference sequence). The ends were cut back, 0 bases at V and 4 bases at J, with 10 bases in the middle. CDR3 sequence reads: CASSLGDGRETQYF. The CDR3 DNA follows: TGTGCCAGCAGCTTGGGGGACGGCCGAGAGACCCAGTACTTC.

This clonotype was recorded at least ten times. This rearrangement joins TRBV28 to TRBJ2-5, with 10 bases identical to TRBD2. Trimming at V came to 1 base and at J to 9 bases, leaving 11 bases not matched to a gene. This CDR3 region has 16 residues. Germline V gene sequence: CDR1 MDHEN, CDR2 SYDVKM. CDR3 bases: TGTGCCAGCAGTTTATACAGCGGGGGGGCTCGAGTAGCCCAGTACTTC. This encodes CASSLYSGGARVAQYF.

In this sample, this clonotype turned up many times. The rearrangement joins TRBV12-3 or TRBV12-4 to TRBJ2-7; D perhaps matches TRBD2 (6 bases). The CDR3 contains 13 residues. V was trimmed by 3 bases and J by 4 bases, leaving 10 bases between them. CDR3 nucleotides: TGTGCCAGCAGTTTCCGGGGACTGTACGAGCAGTACTTC. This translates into CASSFRGLYEQYF.

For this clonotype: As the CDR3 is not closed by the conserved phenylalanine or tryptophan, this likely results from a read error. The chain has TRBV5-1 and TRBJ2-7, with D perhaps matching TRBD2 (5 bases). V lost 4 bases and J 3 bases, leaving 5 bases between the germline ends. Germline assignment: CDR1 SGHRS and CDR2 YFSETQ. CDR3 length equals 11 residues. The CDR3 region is CASSEGYEQYC. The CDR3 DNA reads TGCGCCAGCAGCGAGGGCTACGAGCAGTACTGC.

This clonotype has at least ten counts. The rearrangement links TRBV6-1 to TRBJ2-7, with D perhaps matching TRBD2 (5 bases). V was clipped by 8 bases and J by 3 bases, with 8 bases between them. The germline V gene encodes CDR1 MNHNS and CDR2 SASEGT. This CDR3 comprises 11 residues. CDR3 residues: CASRDFYEQYF. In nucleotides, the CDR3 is TGTGCCAGCCGGGATTTCTACGAGCAGTACTTC.

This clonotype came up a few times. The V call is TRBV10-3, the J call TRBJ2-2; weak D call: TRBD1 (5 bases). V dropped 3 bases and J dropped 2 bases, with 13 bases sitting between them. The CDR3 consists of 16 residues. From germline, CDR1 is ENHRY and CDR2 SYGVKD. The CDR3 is CAISDPTWGNTGELFF. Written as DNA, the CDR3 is TGTGCCATCAGTGATCCCACATGGGGCAACACCGGGGAGCTGTTTTTT.

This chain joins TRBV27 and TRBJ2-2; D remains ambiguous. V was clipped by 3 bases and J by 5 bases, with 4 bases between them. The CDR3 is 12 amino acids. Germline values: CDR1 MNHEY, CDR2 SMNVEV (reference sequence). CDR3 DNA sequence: TGTGCCAGCAGTTTGTGGACCGGGGAGCTGTTTTTT. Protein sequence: CASSLWTGELFF.

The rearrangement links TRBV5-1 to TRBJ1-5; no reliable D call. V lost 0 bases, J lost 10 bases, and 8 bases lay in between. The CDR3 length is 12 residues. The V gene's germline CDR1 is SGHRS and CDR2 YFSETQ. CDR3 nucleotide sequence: TGCGCCAGCAGCTTGGACCCTTCCCCCCAGCATTTT. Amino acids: CASSLDPSPQHF.

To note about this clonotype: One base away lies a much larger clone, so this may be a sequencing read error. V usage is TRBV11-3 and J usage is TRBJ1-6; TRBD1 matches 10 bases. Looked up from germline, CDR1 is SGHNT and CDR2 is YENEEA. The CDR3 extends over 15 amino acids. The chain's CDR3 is CTSSPGTGVGSPLHF. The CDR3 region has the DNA TGTACCAGCAGCCCAGGGACAGGGGTAGGTTCACCCCTCCACTTT.

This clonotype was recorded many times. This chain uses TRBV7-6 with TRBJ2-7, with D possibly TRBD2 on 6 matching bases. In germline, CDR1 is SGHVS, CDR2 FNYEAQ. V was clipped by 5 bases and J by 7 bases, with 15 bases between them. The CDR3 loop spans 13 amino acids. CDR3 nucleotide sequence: TGTGCCAGCAGCACCTCACCCAGCGGGGAGCAGTACTTC. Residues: CASSTSPSGEQYF.

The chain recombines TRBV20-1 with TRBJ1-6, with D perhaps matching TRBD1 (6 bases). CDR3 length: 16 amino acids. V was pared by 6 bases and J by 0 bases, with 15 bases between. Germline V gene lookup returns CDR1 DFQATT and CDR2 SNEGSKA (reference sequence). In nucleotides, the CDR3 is TGCAGTGCCCAAGGGGGGGGCAGCTCCTATAATTCACCCCTCCACTTT. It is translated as CSAQGGGSSYNSPLHF.